This T cell receptor (beta chain) stems from a study of T cells in Graves' hyperthyroidism and ophthalmopathy. Regarding the study as a whole: Most thyroid clonotypes that were expanded above 0.001 also turned up in blood.

Per the germline V gene, CDR1 is SEHNR and CDR2 is FQNEAQ (reference sequence). V gave up 3 bases and J gave up 3 bases; unmatched junction bases: 5. The CDR3 has 14 residues. This clonotype was seen at least ten times. Its antigen remains unidentified. RNA transcripts were the template for amplifying TCR beta CDR3 regions. HTBI primers were used for first-round RT-PCR of the TCR CDR3. TCRdb redid the calling of the multiplex PCR reads with MiXCR, one entry per CDR3 protein. Among about 200,000 distinct CDR3 sequences, roughly 17% were seen once, and the ten largest hold 53%. Calling Graves' hyperthyroidism stable meant ophthalmopathy did not progress within 18 months. The hyperthyroidism patients had all been newly diagnosed, and their disease duration was under 2 months. Their ages ranged from 18 to 65 years.

The clonotype originates from a woman aged 45-65 years with Graves' hyperthyroidism. The chain joins TRBV7-9 to TRBJ2-7; 7 nucleotides match TRBD1. Sequencing was performed on blood. The CDR3 nucleotides read TGTGCCAGCAGCTTCACAGGGGCCTACTACGAGCAGTACTTC. Residues: CASSFTGAYYEQYF.